Included here is one TCR beta chain sequence, with context. Its specificity is unknown. The sample comes from a study of regulatory T cells in long-lasting Graves disease. Regarding the study as a whole: Whereas more than 950 public clonotypes were shared by new patients, persistent patients shared more, at a few thousand. Gene preferences differed: TRBV28, TRBJ1-2, TRBJ2-5 in persistent cases.

Library construction for TCR beta used iRepertoire HTBI primers and Arm-PCR of CDR3 regions. Using its own MiXCR run on the multiplex PCR reads, TCRdb lists one record per CDR3 protein. The sample lists approximately 390,000 distinct CDR3 sequences; around 15% were seen once. Germline CDR1 and CDR2: LGHDT and YNNKEL (reference sequence). Trimming shortened V by 4 bases and J by 0 bases, and 13 bases separated the two germline ends. This CDR3 has 15 residues. Time point defined: newly diagnosed GD, antithyroid drugs for less than 3 months. Researchers made the TCR library from RNA that was extracted from PBMCs. These same records also appear under a second study, on T cells in Graves' hyperthyroidism and ophthalmopathy. That paper states: An absence of ophthalmopathy progression within 18 months meant stable Graves' hyperthyroidism.

V and J are TRBV3-1 and TRBJ2-7, with no clear D. Sequenced here: peripheral blood mononuclear cells (PBMCs), sampled at new diagnosis, from a patient treated with antithyroid drugs. This sequence originates from a young woman with Graves disease. The chain's CDR3 is CASSLLRSPSYEQYF. In DNA form, the CDR3 reads TGTGCCAGCAGCCTCCTACGGTCCCCCTCCTACGAGCAGTACTTC.